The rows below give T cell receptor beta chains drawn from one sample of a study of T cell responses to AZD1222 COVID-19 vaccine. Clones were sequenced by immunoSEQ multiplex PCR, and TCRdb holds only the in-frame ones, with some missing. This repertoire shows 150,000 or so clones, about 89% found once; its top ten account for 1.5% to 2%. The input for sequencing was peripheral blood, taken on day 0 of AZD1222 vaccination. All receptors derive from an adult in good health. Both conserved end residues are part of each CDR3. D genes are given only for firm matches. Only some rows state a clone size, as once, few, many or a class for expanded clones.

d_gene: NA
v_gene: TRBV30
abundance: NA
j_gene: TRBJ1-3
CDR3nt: TGTGCCTGGAGTGTAGGGCAACCGGGGATCCTAAACACCATATATTTT
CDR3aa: CAWSVGQPGILNTIYF

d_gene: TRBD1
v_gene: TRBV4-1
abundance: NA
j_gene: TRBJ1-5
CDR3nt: TGCGCCAGTTCAAGTGACAGGGGCTATCAGCCCCAGCATTTT
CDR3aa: CASSSDRGYQPQHF

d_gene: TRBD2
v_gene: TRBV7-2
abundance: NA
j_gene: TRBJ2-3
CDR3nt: TGTGCCAGCAGCCTAGGGACTAGCGGGAGGGTCACAGATACGCAGTATTTT
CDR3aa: CASSLGTSGRVTDTQYF

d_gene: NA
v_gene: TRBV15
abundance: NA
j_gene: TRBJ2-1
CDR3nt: TGTGCCACCAGCACACCAGAATCCTACAATGAGCAGTTCTTC
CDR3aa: CATSTPESYNEQFF

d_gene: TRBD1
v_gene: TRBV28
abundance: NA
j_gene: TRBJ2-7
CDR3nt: TGTGCCAGCAGTCTAGGGGACAGGGACTACGAGCAGTACTTC
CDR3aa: CASSLGDRDYEQYF

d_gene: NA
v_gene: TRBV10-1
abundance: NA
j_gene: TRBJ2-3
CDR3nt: TGCGCCAGCAGTGGCCTAGGGTCGGGGGCGAGTCGGTATTTT
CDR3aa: CASSGLGSGASRYF

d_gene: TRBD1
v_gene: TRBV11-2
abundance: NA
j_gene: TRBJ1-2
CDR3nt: TGTGCCAGCAGCCGTTCGGGACAGGGGAAGAATGGCTACACCTTC
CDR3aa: CASSRSGQGKNGYTF

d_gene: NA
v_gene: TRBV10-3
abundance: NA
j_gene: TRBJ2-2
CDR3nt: TGTGCCATGACCGGGACATCCAACGGGGAGCTGTTTTTT
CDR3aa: CAMTGTSNGELFF

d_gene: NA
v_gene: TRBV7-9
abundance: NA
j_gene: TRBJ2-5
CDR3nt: TGTGCCAGCACCCGGGCTGAAGAGACCCAGTACTTC
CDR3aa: CASTRAEETQYF

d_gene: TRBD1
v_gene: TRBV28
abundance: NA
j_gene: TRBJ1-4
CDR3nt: TGTGCCAGCAGTGGCTCCGGGACAGGCAAGGAAGAAAAACTGTTTTTT
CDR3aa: CASSGSGTGKEEKLFF

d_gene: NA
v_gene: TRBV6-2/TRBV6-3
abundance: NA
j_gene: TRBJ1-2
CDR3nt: TGTGCCAGCAGCCCCGCAGCTAACTATGGCTACACCTTC
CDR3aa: CASSPAANYGYTF

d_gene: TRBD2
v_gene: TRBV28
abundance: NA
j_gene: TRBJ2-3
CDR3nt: TGTGCCAGCAGCCCGGCGGGACTAGCGCCATATACGCAGTATTTT
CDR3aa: CASSPAGLAPYTQYF

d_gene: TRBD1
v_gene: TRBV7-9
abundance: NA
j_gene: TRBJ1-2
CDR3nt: TGTGCCAGCAGCCGCACAGGGGACGACTATGGCTACACCTTC
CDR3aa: CASSRTGDDYGYTF

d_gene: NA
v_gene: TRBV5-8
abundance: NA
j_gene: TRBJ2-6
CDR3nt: TGTGCCAGCAGCTTTTGGGGTGGGAACTCTGGGGCCAACGTCCTGACTTTC
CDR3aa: CASSFWGGNSGANVLTF

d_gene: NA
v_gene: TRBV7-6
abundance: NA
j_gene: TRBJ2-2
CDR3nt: TGTGCCAGCAGCTTTGACAACCCGAACACCGGGGAGCTGTTTTTT
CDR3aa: CASSFDNPNTGELFF

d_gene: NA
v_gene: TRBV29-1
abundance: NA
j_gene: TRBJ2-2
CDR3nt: TGCAGCGTTGAAGTCCGGTTCGGGGAGCTGTTTTTT
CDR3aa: CSVEVRFGELFF

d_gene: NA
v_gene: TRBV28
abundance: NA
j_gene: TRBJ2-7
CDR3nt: TGTGCCAGCAGTTTATCCCACACCATCTCTTACGAGCAGTACTTC
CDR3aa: CASSLSHTISYEQYF

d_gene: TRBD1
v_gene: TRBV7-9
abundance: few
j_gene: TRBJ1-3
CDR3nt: TGTGCCAGCAGTCCTGGAGGGACAGGGCTCACCTCTGGAAACACCATATATTTT
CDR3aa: CASSPGGTGLTSGNTIYF

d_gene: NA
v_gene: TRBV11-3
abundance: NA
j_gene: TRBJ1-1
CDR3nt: TGTGCCAGCAGCTTAGACGGGTCGAACACTGAAGCTTTCTTT
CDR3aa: CASSLDGSNTEAFF

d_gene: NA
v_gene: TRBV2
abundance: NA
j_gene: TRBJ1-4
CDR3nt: TGTGCCAGATCAGGAGGGGCTAATGAAAAACTGTTTTTT
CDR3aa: CARSGGANEKLFF

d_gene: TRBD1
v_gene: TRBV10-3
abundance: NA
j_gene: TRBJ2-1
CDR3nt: TGTGCCATCAGTGTTGGGACAGTCGGTAACAATGAGCAGTTCTTC
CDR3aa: CAISVGTVGNNEQFF

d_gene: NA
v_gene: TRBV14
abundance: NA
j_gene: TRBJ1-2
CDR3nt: TGTGCCAGCAGCCAAGGACGGGAGAACTATGGCTACACCTTC
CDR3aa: CASSQGRENYGYTF

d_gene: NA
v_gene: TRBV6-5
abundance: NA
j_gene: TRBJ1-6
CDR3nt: TGTGCCAGCAGTTACGGGTTGGGTAATTCACCCCTCCACTTT
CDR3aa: CASSYGLGNSPLHF

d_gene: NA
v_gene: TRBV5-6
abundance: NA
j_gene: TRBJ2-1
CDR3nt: TGTGCCAGCAGCCCCCCCGGGCGGGGGCGCTCCTACAATGAGCAGTTCTTC
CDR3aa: CASSPPGRGRSYNEQFF

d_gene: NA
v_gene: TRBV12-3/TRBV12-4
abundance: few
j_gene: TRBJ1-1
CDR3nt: TGTGCCAGCAGTTTCAATAGGGCTGAAGCTTTCTTT
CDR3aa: CASSFNRAEAFF

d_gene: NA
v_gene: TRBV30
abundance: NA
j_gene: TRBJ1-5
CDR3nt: TGTGCCTGGAGTGATAATAGCAATCAGCCCCAGCATTTT
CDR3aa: CAWSDNSNQPQHF